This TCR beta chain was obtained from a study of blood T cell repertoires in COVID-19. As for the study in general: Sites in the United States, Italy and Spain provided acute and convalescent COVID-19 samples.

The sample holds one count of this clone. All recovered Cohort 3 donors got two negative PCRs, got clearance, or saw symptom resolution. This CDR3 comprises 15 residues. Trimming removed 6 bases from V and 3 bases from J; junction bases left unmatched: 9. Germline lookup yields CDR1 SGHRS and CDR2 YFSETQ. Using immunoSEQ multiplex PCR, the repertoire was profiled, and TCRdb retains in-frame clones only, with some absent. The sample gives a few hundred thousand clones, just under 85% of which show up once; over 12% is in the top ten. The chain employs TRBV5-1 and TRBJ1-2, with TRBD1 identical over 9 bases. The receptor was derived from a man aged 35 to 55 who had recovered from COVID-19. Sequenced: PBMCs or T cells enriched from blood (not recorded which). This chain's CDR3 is CASTPAGTGYYGYTF. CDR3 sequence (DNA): TGCGCCAGCACTCCGGCCGGGACAGGGTACTATGGCTACACCTTC. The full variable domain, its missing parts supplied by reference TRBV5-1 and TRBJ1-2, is KAGVTQTPRYLIKTRGQQVTLSCSPISGHRSVSWYQQTPGQGLQFLFEYFSETQRNKGNFPGRFSGRQFSNSRSEMNVSTLELGDSALYLCASTPAGTGYYGYTFGSGTRLTVV.